This paragraph reports one T cell receptor (beta chain). This record comes from a study of PD-L1 blockade in urothelial cancer. Study-wide background: Dosed intravenously at 1,200 mg every 3 weeks, atezolizumab was initiated by patients at some point between 2014 and 2016. When blood samples were assessed, the median T cell count was about 130,000.

All patients handed over anywhere from 1 to 8 samples, pretreatment and on-treatment. TCRdb's copy holds only in-frame clones and misses some; the assay was immunoSEQ multiplex PCR. The data contain about 45,000 clones, around 89% of them singletons. V shed 5 bases and J shed 0 bases, with 5 bases lying between them. Germline CDR1 reads MNHEY; CDR2 reads SMNVEV (reference sequence). There are 13 residues in the CDR3. The J gene is TRBJ1-5, the V gene TRBV27; D gene ambiguous. Sequences were derived from PBMCs, sampled around atezolizumab (anti-PD-L1) treatment. This TCR came from a man aged 80 or over with urothelial cancer. Here the CDR3 reads CASSPLSNQPQHF. In DNA form, the CDR3 reads TGTGCCAGCAGTCCCCTTAGCAATCAGCCCCAGCATTTT.